This T cell receptor beta chain was identified during a study of T-cell memory formation after mild COVID-19. Germline loops: CDR1 SGHRS, CDR2 YFSETQ. Trimming cost V 0 bases and J 4 bases; bases outside gene matches: 4. The CDR3 is made up of 14 amino acids. TCRdb re-analysed the 5' RACE reads in MiXCR, keeping a single row per CDR3 protein. The data contain under 600,000 distinct CDR3 sequences, 20% to 25% of them singletons. As regards this clonotype: Its antigen is still unknown.

Overall study findings and caveats: CD4+ clones that contracted lay mainly in CM and EM; CD8+ ones lay in EMRA.

V and J are TRBV5-1 and TRBJ2-7; 7 nucleotides align to TRBD1. This clonotype originated in an adult woman who had mild COVID-19 (a few samples of this study predate the infection). Cell type and time point are not known. The sample taken for sequencing was PBMCs or a T cell subset sorted from them (not recorded which). The CDR3 coding sequence is TGCGCCAGCAGCTTGGAGGGACAGTCTTACGAGCAGTACTTC. Encoded protein: CASSLEGQSYEQYF.